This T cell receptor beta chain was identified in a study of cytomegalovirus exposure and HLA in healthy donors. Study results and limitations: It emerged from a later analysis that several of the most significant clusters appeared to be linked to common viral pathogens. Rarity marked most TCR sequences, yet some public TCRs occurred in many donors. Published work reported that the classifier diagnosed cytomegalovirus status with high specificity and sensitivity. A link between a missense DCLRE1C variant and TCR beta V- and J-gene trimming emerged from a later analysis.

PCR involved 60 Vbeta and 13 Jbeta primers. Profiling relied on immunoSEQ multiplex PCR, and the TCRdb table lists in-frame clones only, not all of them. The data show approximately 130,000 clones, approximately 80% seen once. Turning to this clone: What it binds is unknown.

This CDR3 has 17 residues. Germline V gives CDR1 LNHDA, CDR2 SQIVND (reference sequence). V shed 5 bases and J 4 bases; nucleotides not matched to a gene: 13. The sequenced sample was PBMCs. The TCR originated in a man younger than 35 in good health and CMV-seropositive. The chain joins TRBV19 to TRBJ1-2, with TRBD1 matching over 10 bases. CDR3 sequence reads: CASSFTGTGDFTYGYTF. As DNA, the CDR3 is TGTGCCAGTAGTTTCACCGGGACAGGGGACTTTACCTATGGCTACACCTTC.